The 2 T cell receptor beta chains below all came from one sample that was sequenced in a study of blood T cells in healthy people across ages. PCR was performed a second time for roughly 7 to 12 cycles using a sample-barcoded 5' primer and a J-beta primer mix. TCRdb passed the 5' RACE reads through MiXCR, listing each CDR3 protein once. This table has roughly 1,800,000 distinct CDR3 sequences, 40% to 55% appearing once. Sequenced sample: blood. The receptors were sampled from a middle-aged woman in good health.

J is TRBJ1-6 and V is TRBV21-1; the table's D call TRBD1 went unverified against the DNA. TRBV21-1 is given as a pseudogene. The CDR3 totals 18 residues. CDR3 nucleotides: TGTGCCGGCAGCAAAGCGCTACGTTGGGACAGGGATAATTCACCCCTCCACTTT. It encodes CAGSKALRWDRDNSPLHF.

This sequence joins TRBV24-1 and TRBJ1-2; weak D call: TRBD1 (5 bases). CDR3 length: 15 amino acids. Trimming shortened V by 2 bases and J by 4 bases, and 13 bases separated the two germline ends. Germline V gives CDR1 KGHDR, CDR2 SFDVKD. CDR3 sequence: CATSDSQVSTYGYTF. The CDR3 DNA reads as TGTGCCACCAGTGATTCACAGGTCTCGACCTATGGCTACACCTTC.